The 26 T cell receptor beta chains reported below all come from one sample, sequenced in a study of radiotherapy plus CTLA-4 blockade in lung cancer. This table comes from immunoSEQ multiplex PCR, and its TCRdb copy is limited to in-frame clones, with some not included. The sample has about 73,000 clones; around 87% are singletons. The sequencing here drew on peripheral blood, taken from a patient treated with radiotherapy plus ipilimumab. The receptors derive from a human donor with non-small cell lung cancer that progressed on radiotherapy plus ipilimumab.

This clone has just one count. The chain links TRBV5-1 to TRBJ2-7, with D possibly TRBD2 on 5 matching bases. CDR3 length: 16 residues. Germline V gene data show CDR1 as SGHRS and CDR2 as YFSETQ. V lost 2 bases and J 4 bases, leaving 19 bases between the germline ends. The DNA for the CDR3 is TGCGCCAGCAGCTTACCCCCCCATAGGGAGAATTACGAGCAGTACTTC. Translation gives CASSLPPHRENYEQYF.

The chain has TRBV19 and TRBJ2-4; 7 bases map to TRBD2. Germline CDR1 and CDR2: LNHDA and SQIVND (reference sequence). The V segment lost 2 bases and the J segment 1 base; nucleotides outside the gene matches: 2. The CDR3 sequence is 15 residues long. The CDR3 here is CASSILREAKNIQYF. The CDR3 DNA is TGTGCCAGTAGTATATTGCGGGAGGCCAAAAACATTCAGTACTTC. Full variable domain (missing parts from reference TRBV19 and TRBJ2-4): DGGITQSPKYLFRKEGQNVTLSCEQNLNHDAMYWYRQDPGQGLRLIYYSQIVNDFQKGDIAEGYSVSREKKESFPLTVTSAQKNPTAFYLCASSILREAKNIQYFGAGTRLSVL.

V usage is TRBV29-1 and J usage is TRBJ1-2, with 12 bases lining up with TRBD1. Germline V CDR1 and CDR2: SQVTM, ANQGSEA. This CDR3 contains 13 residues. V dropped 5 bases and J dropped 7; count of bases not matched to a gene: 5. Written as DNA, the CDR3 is TGCAGCGTTATCCGGGACAGGGGGCTTGGCTACACCTTC. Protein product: CSVIRDRGLGYTF.

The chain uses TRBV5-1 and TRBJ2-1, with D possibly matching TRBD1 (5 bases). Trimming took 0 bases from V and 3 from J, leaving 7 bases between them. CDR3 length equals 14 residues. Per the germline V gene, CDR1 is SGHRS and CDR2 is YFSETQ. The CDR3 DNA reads TGCGCCAGCAGCTTGGGACAGTACTACAATGAGCAGTTCTTC. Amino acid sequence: CASSLGQYYNEQFF. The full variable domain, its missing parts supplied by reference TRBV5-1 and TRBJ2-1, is KAGVTQTPRYLIKTRGQQVTLSCSPISGHRSVSWYQQTPGQGLQFLFEYFSETQRNKGNFPGRFSGRQFSNSRSEMNVSTLELGDSALYLCASSLGQYYNEQFFGPGTRLTVL.

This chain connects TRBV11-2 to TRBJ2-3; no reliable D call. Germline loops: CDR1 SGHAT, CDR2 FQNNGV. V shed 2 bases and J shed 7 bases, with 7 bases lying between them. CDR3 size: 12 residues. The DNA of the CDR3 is TGTGCCAGCAGCTTAACGGGCAATACGCAGTATTTT. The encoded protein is CASSLTGNTQYF. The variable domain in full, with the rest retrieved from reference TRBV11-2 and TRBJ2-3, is EAGVAQSPRYKIIEKRQSVAFWCNPISGHATLYWYQQILGQGPKLLIQFQNNGVVDDSQLPKDRFSAERLKGVDSTLKIQPAKLEDSAVYLCASSLTGNTQYFGPGTRLTVL.

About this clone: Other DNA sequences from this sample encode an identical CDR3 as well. DNA of the CDR3: TGTGCCAGCAGTAGGACTAGCGGCTCCTACGAGCAGTACTTC. Amino acid sequence: CASSRTSGSYEQYF. This chain uses TRBV6-1 with TRBJ2-7, with TRBD2 matching over 10 bases. V gave up 5 bases and J gave up 0 bases; unmatched junction bases: 1. In germline, CDR1 is MNHNS, CDR2 SASEGT. There are 14 residues in the CDR3.

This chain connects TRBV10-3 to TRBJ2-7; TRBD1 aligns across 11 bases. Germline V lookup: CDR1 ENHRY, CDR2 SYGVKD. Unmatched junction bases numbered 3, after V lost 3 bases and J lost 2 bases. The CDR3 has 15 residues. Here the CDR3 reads CAISDPGQGAYEQYV. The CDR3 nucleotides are TGTGCCATCAGTGACCCGGGACAGGGGGCCTACGAGCAGTACGTC.

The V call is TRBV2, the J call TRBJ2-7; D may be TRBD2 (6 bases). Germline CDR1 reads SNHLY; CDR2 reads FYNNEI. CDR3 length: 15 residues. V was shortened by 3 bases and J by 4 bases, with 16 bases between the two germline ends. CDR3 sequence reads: CASSDYRGISYEQYF. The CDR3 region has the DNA TGTGCCAGCAGTGATTACCGCGGGATTTCATACGAGCAGTACTTC.

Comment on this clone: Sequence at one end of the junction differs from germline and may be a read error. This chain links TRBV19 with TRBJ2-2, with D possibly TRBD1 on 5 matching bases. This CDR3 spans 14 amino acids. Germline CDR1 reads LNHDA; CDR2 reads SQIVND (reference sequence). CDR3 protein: CASSIQGNSGELFF. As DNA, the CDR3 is TGTGCCAGTAGTATCCAGGGAAACAGCGGGGAGCTGTTTTTT.

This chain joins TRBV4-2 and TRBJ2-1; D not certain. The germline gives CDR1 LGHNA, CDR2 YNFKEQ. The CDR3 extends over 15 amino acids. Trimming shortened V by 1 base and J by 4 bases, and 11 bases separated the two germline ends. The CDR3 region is CASSQGSGPYNEQFF. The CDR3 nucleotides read TGTGCCAGCAGCCAAGGGTCAGGACCTTACAATGAGCAGTTCTTC.

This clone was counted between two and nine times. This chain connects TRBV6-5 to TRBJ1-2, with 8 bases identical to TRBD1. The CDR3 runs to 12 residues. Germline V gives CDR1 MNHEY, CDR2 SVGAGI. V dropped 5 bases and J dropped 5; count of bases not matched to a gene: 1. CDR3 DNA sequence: TGTGCCAGCAGTAGGACAGGGTATGGCTACACCTTC. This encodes CASSRTGYGYTF.

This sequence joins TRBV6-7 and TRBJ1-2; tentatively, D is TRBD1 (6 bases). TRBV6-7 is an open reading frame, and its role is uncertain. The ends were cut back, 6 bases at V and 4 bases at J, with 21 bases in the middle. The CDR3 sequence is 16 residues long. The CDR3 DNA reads TGTGCCAGCAGCAAAAAGAAGGGGGAGTTGAGCTATGGCTACACCTTC. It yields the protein CASSKKKGELSYGYTF.

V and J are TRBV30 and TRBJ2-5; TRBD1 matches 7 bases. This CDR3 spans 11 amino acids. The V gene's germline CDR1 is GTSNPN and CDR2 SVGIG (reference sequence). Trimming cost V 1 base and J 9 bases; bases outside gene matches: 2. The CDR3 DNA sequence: TGTGCCTGGAGTGATACAGGGGCCCAGTACTTC. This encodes CAWSDTGAQYF.

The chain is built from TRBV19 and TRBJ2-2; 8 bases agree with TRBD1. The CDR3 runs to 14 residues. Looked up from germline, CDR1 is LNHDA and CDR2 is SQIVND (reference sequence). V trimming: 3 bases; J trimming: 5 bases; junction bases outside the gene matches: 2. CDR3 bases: TGTGCCAGTAGTATGACAGGGGAGACCGGGGAGCTGTTTTTT. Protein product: CASSMTGETGELFF.

The CDR3 spells CASSLWEETQYF. The CDR3 nucleotides read TGTGCCAGCAGCTTATGGGAAGAGACCCAGTACTTC. This chain joins TRBV7-9 and TRBJ2-5, with D hard to call. Germline lookup yields CDR1 SEHNR and CDR2 FQNEAQ (reference sequence). The CDR3 covers 12 residues. V lost 2 bases, J lost 3 bases, and 4 bases lay in between.

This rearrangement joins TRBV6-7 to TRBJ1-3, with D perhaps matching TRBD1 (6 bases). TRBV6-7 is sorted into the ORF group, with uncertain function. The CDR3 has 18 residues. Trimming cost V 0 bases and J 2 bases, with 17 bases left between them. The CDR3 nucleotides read TGTGCCAGCAGTTACTCCCGGGGAGGGGGACTTACTGGAAACACCATATATTTT. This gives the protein CASSYSRGGGLTGNTIYF.

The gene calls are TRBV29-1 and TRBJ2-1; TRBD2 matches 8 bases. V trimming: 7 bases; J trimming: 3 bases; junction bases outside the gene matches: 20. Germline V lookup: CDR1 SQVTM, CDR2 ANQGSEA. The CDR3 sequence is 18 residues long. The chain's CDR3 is CSAYLGGGRRFVYNEQFF. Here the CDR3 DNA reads TGCAGCGCGTACCTCGGGGGGGGGCGCCGGTTTGTCTACAATGAGCAGTTCTTC.

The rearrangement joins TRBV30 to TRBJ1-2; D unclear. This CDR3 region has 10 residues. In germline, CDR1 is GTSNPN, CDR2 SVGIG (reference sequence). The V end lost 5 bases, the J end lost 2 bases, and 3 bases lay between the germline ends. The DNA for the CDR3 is TGTGCCTGGGGAAACTATGGCTACACCTTC. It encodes CAWGNYGYTF.

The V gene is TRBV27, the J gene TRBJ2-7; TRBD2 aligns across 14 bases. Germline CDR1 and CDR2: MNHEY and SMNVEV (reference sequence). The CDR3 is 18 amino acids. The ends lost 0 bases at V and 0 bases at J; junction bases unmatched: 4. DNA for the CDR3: TGTGCCAGCAGTTTATCCTGGACTAGCGGGAGGAGCTCCTACGAGCAGTACTTC. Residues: CASSLSWTSGRSSYEQYF.

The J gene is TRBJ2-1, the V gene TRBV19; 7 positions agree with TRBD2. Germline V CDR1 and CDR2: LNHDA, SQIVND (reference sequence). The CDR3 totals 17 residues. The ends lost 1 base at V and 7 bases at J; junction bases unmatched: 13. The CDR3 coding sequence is TGTGCCAGTAGTATAGGGAACCCGGGACTACTCCGAAATGAGCAGTTCTTC. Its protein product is CASSIGNPGLLRNEQFF.

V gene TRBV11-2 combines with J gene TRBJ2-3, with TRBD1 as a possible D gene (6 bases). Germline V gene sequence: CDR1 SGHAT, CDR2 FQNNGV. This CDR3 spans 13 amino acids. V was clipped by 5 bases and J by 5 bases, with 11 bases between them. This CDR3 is CASSPGAGDTQYF. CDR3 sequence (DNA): TGTGCCAGCAGCCCAGGGGCGGGAGATACGCAGTATTTT.

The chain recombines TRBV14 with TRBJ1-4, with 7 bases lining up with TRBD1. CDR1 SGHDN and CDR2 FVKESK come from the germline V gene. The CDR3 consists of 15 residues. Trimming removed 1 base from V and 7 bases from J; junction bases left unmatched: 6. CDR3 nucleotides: TGTGCCAGCAGCCAAGTTACAGGGGTTAGTGAAAAACTGTTTTTT. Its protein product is CASSQVTGVSEKLFF.

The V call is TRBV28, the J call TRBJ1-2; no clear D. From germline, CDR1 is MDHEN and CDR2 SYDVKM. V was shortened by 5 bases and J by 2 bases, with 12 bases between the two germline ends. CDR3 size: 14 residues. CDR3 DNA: TGTGCCAGCAGTCCCCTCGGTACGAACTATGGCTACACCTTC. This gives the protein CASSPLGTNYGYTF.

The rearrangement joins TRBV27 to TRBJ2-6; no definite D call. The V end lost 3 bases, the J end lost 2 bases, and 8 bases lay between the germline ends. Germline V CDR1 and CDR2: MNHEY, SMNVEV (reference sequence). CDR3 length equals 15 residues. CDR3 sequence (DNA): TGTGCCAGCAGTTTCGGGTCAGCTGGGGCCAACGTCCTGACTTTC. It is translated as CASSFGSAGANVLTF. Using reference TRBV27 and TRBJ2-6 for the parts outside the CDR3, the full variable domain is EAQVTQNPRYLITVTGKKLTVTCSQNMNHEYMSWYRQDPGLGLRQIYYSMNVEVTDKGDVPEGYKVSRKEKRNFPLILESPSPNQTSLYFCASSFGSAGANVLTFGAGSRLTVL.

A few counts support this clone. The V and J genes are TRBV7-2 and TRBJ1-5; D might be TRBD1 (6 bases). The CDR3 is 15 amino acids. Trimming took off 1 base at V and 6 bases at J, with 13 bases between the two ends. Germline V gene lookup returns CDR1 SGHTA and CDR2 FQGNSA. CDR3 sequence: CASSLGIGGRQPQHF. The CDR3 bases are TGTGCCAGCAGCTTAGGGATTGGGGGCCGTCAGCCCCAGCATTTT. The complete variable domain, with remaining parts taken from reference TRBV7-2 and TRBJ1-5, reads GAGVSQSPSNKVTEKGKDVELRCDPISGHTALYWYRQSLGQGLEFLIYFQGNSAPDKSGLPSDRFSAERTGGSVSTLTIQRTQQEDSAVYLCASSLGIGGRQPQHFGDGTRLSIL.

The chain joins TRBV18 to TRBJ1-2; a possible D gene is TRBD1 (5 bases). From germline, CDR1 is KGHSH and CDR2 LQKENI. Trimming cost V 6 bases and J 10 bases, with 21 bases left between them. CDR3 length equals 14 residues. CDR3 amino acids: CASSRDIGGRDYTF. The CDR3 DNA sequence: TGTGCCAGCTCCAGGGATATCGGAGGTCGAGACTACACCTTC. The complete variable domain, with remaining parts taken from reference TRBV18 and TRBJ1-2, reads NAGVMQNPRHLVRRRGQEARLRCSPMKGHSHVYWYRQLPEEGLKFMVYLQKENIIDESGMPKERFSAEFPKEGPSILRIQQVVRGDSAAYFCASSRDIGGRDYTFGSGTRLTVV.